Presented here are 19 T cell receptor beta chains from one specimen sequenced in a study of identical twins. TCRdb re-called the 5' RACE reads with MiXCR, one entry per CDR3 protein. The sample holds approximately 230,000 distinct CDR3 sequences, roughly 7.1% seen once. This sample also appeared in a second study, on T cells expressing NK-cell markers.

The sample taken for sequencing was CD8+ T cells sorted from blood. The origin of the receptors is a woman younger than 30 in good health.

The chain links TRBV4-1 to TRBJ2-4; possibly TRBD1 for D (5 bases). Germline CDR1 is MGHRA and CDR2 is YSYEKL. Trimming stripped 2 bases from V and 11 bases from J, with 7 bases between. The CDR3 spans 11 residues. The CDR3 loop reads CASSQQGLQYF. CDR3 coding DNA: TGCGCCAGCAGCCAACAGGGCCTTCAGTACTTC.

Many counts were recorded for this clonotype. The chain joins TRBV12-3 or TRBV12-4 to TRBJ1-2; D is possibly TRBD1 (6 bases). With 7 bases removed from V and 5 bases from J, the gap between germline ends came to 14 bases. The CDR3 loop spans 13 amino acids. The CDR3: CASKFGGGYGYTF. DNA of the CDR3: TGTGCCAGCAAGTTTGGAGGGGGGTATGGCTACACCTTC.

This clonotype was seen only a few times. This chain connects TRBV6-1 to TRBJ2-4; D tentatively reads TRBD1 or TRBD2 (5 bases each). Germline V gives CDR1 MNHNS, CDR2 SASEGT. This CDR3 comprises 15 residues. V lost 2 bases and J 1 base, leaving 9 bases between the germline ends. This CDR3 reads CASSERGEAKNIQYF. CDR3 bases: TGTGCCAGCAGTGAACGAGGGGAGGCCAAAAACATTCAGTACTTC.

The chain is built from TRBV7-9 and TRBJ1-1; D is undetermined. Looked up from germline, CDR1 is SEHNR and CDR2 is FQNEAQ (reference sequence). V lost 5 bases and J 3 bases, leaving 4 bases between the germline ends. This CDR3 contains 11 residues. DNA of the CDR3: TGTGCCAGCAGCACGGACACTGAAGCTTTCTTT. As protein: CASSTDTEAFF. Full variable domain (rest looked up from reference TRBV7-9 and TRBJ1-1): DTGVSQNPRHKITKRGQNVTFRCDPISEHNRLYWYRQTLGQGPEFLTYFQNEAQLEKSRLLSDRFSAERPKGSFSTLEIQRTEQGDSAMYLCASSTDTEAFFGQGTRLTVV.

This clonotype was observed a handful of times. This chain joins TRBV20-1 and TRBJ1-2; no definite D call. The CDR3 is made up of 11 amino acids. Trimming shortened V by 0 bases and J by 4 bases, and 3 bases separated the two germline ends. Germline V CDR1 and CDR2: DFQATT, SNEGSKA (reference sequence). The CDR3 sequence is CSARDLYGYTF. CDR3 in DNA: TGCAGTGCTAGAGACCTCTATGGCTACACCTTC.

The chain is built from TRBV10-1 and TRBJ2-7, with 9 bases fitting TRBD1. CDR1 and CDR2 from the germline V gene are WNHNN and SYGVQD (reference sequence). The CDR3 runs 14 residues. V shed 4 bases, J shed 5 bases, and the junction held 6 bases outside the gene matches. The CDR3 DNA reads as TGCGCCAGCAGTGCCGGGACAGGGTTACACGAGCAGTACTTC. It specifies CASSAGTGLHEQYF.

The chain uses TRBV9 and TRBJ2-3; TRBD2 aligns across 8 bases. The trim removed 3 bases at V and 1 base at J, leaving 7 bases unmatched. Per the germline V gene, CDR1 is SGDLS and CDR2 is YYNGEE. This CDR3 contains 16 residues. The CDR3 loop is CASSALAGAGTDTQYF. CDR3 sequence (DNA): TGTGCCAGCAGCGCGCTAGCGGGCGCGGGCACAGATACGCAGTATTTT. Supplemented by reference TRBV9 and TRBJ2-3, the full variable domain reads DSGVTQTPKHLITATGQRVTLRCSPRSGDLSVYWYQQSLDQGLQFLIQYYNGEERAKGNILERFSAQQFPDLHSELNLSSLELGDSALYFCASSALAGAGTDTQYFGPGTRLTVL.

This chain uses TRBV30 with TRBJ1-6; D is uncertain. The ends were cut back, 1 base at V and 9 bases at J, with 10 bases in the middle. Germline loops: CDR1 GTSNPN, CDR2 SVGIG (reference sequence). The CDR3 has 13 amino acids. Here the CDR3 DNA reads TGTGCCTGGAGTGGTGGGATATCTTCACCCCTCCACTTT. It translates to CAWSGGISSPLHF.

This clonotype was observed many times. The chain recombines TRBV6-5 with TRBJ2-3; D is ambiguous. The CDR3 consists of 12 residues. V lost 0 bases and J 4 bases, leaving 2 bases between the germline ends. Germline values: CDR1 MNHEY, CDR2 SVGAGI. Here the CDR3 reads CASSYSPDTQYF. The CDR3 nucleotides read TGTGCCAGCAGTTACTCGCCAGATACGCAGTATTTT.

This clonotype appeared many times. The rearrangement uses TRBV13 and TRBJ2-5; 13 nucleotides align to TRBD2. Germline V gene data show CDR1 as PRHDT and CDR2 as FYEKMQ (reference sequence). Unmatched junction bases numbered 10, after V lost 4 bases and J lost 2 bases. The CDR3 is 18 residues long. The CDR3 nucleotides are TGTGCCAGCAGCTCAGGACTAGCGGGAGACTCTCAACAAGAGACCCAGTACTTC. Residues: CASSSGLAGDSQQETQYF. Full variable domain (outside the CDR3, taken from reference TRBV13 and TRBJ2-5): AAGVIQSPRHLIKEKRETATLKCYPIPRHDTVYWYQQGPGQDPQFLISFYEKMQSDKGSIPDRFSAQQFSDYHSELNMSSLELGDSALYFCASSSGLAGDSQQETQYFGPGTRLLVL.

The gene calls are TRBV6-2 or TRBV6-3 and TRBJ1-2; D is unresolved. Trimming left V 1 base short and J 6 bases short, with 18 bases between. The CDR3 length is 16 residues. The V gene's germline CDR1 is MNHEY and CDR2 SVGEGT. In DNA form, the CDR3 reads TGTGCCAGCAGTTACTACGGACCCTCTCTTGTCAATGGCTACACCTTC. Its translation: CASSYYGPSLVNGYTF.

There are a few counts of this clonotype. The chain combines TRBV6-1 with TRBJ1-1, with D uncertain. Per germline, CDR1 MNHNS and CDR2 SASEGT. V was pared by 5 bases and J by 3 bases, with 13 bases between. The CDR3 is made up of 14 amino acids. CDR3 bases: TGTGCCAGCAGTCGGCTCTCCCTGGACACTGAAGCTTTCTTT. Residues: CASSRLSLDTEAFF.

This clonotype came up many times. The chain is built from TRBV14 and TRBJ1-1; D may be TRBD1 (6 bases). This CDR3 spans 12 amino acids. Germline V gene data show CDR1 as SGHDN and CDR2 as FVKESK. Between the trimmed V and J ends, which lost 6 bases and 7 bases, there was a span of 12 bases. The CDR3 nucleotides read TGTGCCAGCAGTATCAGAGGGGGTGAAGCTTTCTTT. It specifies CASSIRGGEAFF.

This clonotype was detected only a few times. The chain joins TRBV19 to TRBJ2-5, with a weak D call TRBD2 (5 bases). The germline gives CDR1 LNHDA, CDR2 SQIVND (reference sequence). V lost 4 bases and J 5 bases, leaving 11 bases between the germline ends. The CDR3 spans 13 residues. The CDR3: CASSKPPGETQYF. Written as DNA, the CDR3 is TGTGCCAGTAGTAAACCTCCGGGGGAGACCCAGTACTTC.

Only a few counts were recorded for this clonotype. This rearrangement joins TRBV2 to TRBJ2-1; 12 bases line up with TRBD1. V lost 10 bases and J lost 8; bases outside the gene matches: 12. This CDR3 has 15 amino acids. The germline CDR1 and CDR2 sequences are SNHLY and FYNNEI. The CDR3 DNA sequence: TGTGCCAAATCCACCCCGGGACAGGGGGCCGATGAGCAGTTCTTC. This codes for CAKSTPGQGADEQFF.

The genes are TRBV7-9 and TRBJ2-7; no firm D call. This CDR3 has 13 residues. V shed 4 bases and J shed 0 bases, with 7 bases lying between them. Germline V gene data show CDR1 as SEHNR and CDR2 as FQNEAQ (reference sequence). CDR3 DNA: TGTGCCAGCAGCTCCGAGAGCTCCTACGAGCAGTACTTC. Protein sequence: CASSSESSYEQYF.

This clonotype was picked up many times. The V and J genes are TRBV10-2 and TRBJ2-7, with 14 bases that match TRBD2. The junction had 12 bases not matched to a gene; V was cut back by 8 bases and J by 3 bases. The germline gives CDR1 WSHSY, CDR2 SAAADI. The CDR3 extends over 17 amino acids. In DNA, the CDR3 is TGCGCCAGCCATGAAATAGGACTAGCGGGAGGTAACTACGAGCAGTACTTC. Residues: CASHEIGLAGGNYEQYF.

This clonotype showed up just a few times. The CDR3 region has the DNA TGCGCCAGCAGCCAAGATCGTCGGGGGTCGAACACTGAAGCTTTCTTT. Translation gives CASSQDRRGSNTEAFF. The rearrangement uses TRBV4-3 and TRBJ1-1, with D maybe TRBD1 (5 bases). Trimming took 0 bases from V and 1 from J, leaving 12 bases between them. The CDR3 runs 16 residues. The V gene's germline CDR1 is LGHNA and CDR2 YSLEER.

The sample holds many counts of this clonotype. The gene calls are TRBV10-3 and TRBJ2-3; 8 bases match TRBD2. Germline V lookup: CDR1 ENHRY, CDR2 SYGVKD. The CDR3 is made up of 14 amino acids. J was trimmed by 3 bases and V by 4 bases; bases with no gene match: 3. CDR3 DNA: TGTGCCATCAGTGCGGGGACTAGGACAGATACGCAGTATTTT. Amino acids: CAISAGTRTDTQYF.